This entry lists 10 T cell receptor beta chains sequenced from one sample in a study of T cell changes during pregnancy in multiple sclerosis. Clones were sequenced by immunoSEQ multiplex PCR, and TCRdb holds only the in-frame ones, with some missing. The top ten hold over 1.1% of the sample, which has around 80,000 clones, 92% seen once. The starting material was peripheral blood, obtained before pregnancy. All receptors come from a female donor with multiple sclerosis, enrolled in a pregnancy study.

This chain uses TRBV4-1 with TRBJ1-1, with 8 bases identical to TRBD1. Trimming removed 2 bases from V and 5 bases from J; junction bases left unmatched: 7. Germline loops: CDR1 MGHRA, CDR2 YSYEKL. The CDR3 consists of 15 residues. For the CDR3, the DNA is TGCGCCAGCAGCCAAAAACAGGGGGATCGAACTGAAGCTTTCTTT. This encodes CASSQKQGDRTEAFF.

V is TRBV27 and J is TRBJ2-5; tentatively, D is TRBD1 (5 bases). V lost 4 bases and J 7 bases, leaving 19 bases between the germline ends. The CDR3 runs 15 residues. The germline CDR1 and CDR2 sequences are MNHEY and SMNVEV (reference sequence). The CDR3 protein is CASSSIGAGDGTQYF. The CDR3 DNA reads TGTGCCAGCAGTTCTATTGGGGCAGGAGACGGGACCCAGTACTTC.

The chain is built from TRBV27 and TRBJ2-1; 9 bases fit TRBD2. The CDR3 consists of 17 residues. The V and J ends lost 3 bases and 4 bases, in that order; junction bases with no gene match: 10. The germline V gene has CDR1 MNHEY and CDR2 SMNVEV (reference sequence). The CDR3 is CASSFEGGRGGYNEQFF. Here the CDR3 DNA reads TGTGCCAGCAGTTTTGAGGGCGGGCGGGGGGGTTACAATGAGCAGTTCTTC.

A single count supports this clone. V usage is TRBV6-1 and J usage is TRBJ2-7; 10 nucleotides line up with TRBD1. This CDR3 region has 12 residues. Trimming cost V 6 bases and J 6 bases; bases outside gene matches: 2. The V gene's germline CDR1 is MNHNS and CDR2 SASEGT. In DNA, the CDR3 is TGTGCCAGCAGGACAGGGGGCTTCGAGCAGTACTTC. The encoded protein is CASRTGGFEQYF.

The V and J genes are TRBV18 and TRBJ2-5; maybe TRBD1 (5 bases). Trimming shortened V by 0 bases and J by 2 bases, and 28 bases separated the two germline ends. This CDR3 has 21 amino acids. CDR1 KGHSH and CDR2 LQKENI come from the germline V gene. CDR3 residues: CASSPPRLPRSPRGKQETQYF. DNA of the CDR3: TGTGCCAGCTCACCACCCCGACTTCCGAGGTCACCAAGGGGCAAACAAGAGACCCAGTACTTC.

The chain uses TRBV5-6 and TRBJ1-6; 7 bases fit TRBD1. With 4 bases clipped from V and 7 bases from J, the junction kept 5 bases outside the gene matches. The length of the CDR3 is 14 residues. Germline V gene sequence: CDR1 SGHDT, CDR2 YYEEEE. The DNA for the CDR3 is TGTGCCAGCAGCCCCGGGACAGCCAATTCACCCCTCCACTTT. Amino acids: CASSPGTANSPLHF.

The V and J genes are TRBV30 and TRBJ2-1; D is perhaps TRBD2 (6 bases). With 3 bases removed from V and 7 bases from J, the gap between germline ends came to 13 bases. The CDR3 is made up of 13 amino acids. Looked up from germline, CDR1 is GTSNPN and CDR2 is SVGIG (reference sequence). CDR3 sequence (DNA): TGTGCCTGGAGGGGGGGAAGTGGTAATGAGCAGTTCTTC. This sequence encodes CAWRGGSGNEQFF.

The V and J genes are TRBV7-6 and TRBJ1-3, with D possibly being TRBD1 (5 bases). CDR1 SGHVS and CDR2 FNYEAQ come from the germline V gene. Between the trimmed V and J ends, which lost 6 bases and 1 base, there was a span of 7 bases. CDR3 length: 13 amino acids. CDR3 bases: TGTGCCAGCAGTCGACAGTCTGGAAACACCATATATTTT. Translation gives CASSRQSGNTIYF.

The rearrangement joins TRBV9 to TRBJ2-3; no clear D gene. Trimming shortened V by 0 bases and J by 0 bases, and 5 bases separated the two germline ends. This CDR3 is built from 14 residues. From germline, CDR1 is SGDLS and CDR2 YYNGEE. The CDR3 reads CASSVERSTDTQYF. The CDR3 coding sequence is TGTGCCAGCAGCGTAGAACGGAGCACAGATACGCAGTATTTT.

V is TRBV6-5 and J is TRBJ2-2, with a tentative D call TRBD1 (6 bases). CDR3 size: 14 residues. Germline-derived CDR1 and CDR2 are MNHEY and SVGAGI. V was pared by 6 bases and J by 1 base, with 9 bases between. The CDR3 region has the DNA TGTGCCAGCAGGGTGACAGGGAACACCGGGGAGCTGTTTTTT. This translates into CASRVTGNTGELFF.